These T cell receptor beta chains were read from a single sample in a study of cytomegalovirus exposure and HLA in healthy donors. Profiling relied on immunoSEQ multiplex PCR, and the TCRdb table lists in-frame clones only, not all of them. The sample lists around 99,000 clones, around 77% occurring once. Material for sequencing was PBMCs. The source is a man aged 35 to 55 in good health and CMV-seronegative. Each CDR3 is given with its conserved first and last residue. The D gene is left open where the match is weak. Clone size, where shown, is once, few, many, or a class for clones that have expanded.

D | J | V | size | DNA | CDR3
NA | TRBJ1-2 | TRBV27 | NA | TGTGCCAGCAGCCCGGCGGGGCTCTACTATGGCTACACCTTC | CASSPAGLYYGYTF
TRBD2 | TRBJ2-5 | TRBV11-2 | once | TGTGCCAGCCTCAAGCGGGGGGCTGAAGAGACCCAGTACTTC | CASLKRGAEETQYF
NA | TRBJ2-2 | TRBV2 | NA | TGTGCCAGCAGACAACAGAACACCGGGGAGCTGTTTTTT | CASRQQNTGELFF
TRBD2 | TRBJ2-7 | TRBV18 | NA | TGTGCCAGCTCGCCCCTAGCGGGGGAATCCTACGAGCAGTACTTC | CASSPLAGESYEQYF
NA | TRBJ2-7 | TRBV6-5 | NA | TGTGCCAGCAGAGCTGGACAGTACGAGCAGTACTTC | CASRAGQYEQYF
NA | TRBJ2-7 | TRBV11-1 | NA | TGTGCCAGCAGGAGAGGGCTGGGCGAGCAGTACTTC | CASRRGLGEQYF
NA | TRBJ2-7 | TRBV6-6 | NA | TGTGCCAGCAGTTACTCGACGGGTATCAGCTCCTACGAGCAGTACTTC | CASSYSTGISSYEQYF
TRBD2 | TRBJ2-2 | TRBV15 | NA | TGTGCCACCAGCAGAGATAGCGGGGGGAACACCGGGGAGCTGTTTTTT | CATSRDSGGNTGELFF
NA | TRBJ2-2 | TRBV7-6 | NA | TGTGCCAGCAGCCAGGGCGCGAGCACCGGGGAGCTGTTTTTT | CASSQGASTGELFF
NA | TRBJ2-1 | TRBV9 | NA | TGTGCCAGCAGCCCCCCGGGGAGCAGGGAGCAGTTCTTC | CASSPPGSREQFF
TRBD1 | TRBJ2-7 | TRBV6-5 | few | TGTGCCAGCAGTTGGACAGGGAAGGCGTACGAGCAGTACTTC | CASSWTGKAYEQYF
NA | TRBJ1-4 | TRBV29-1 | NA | TGCAGCGTTTTAGGGCACAGACAGATTAATGAAAAACTGTTTTTT | CSVLGHRQINEKLFF
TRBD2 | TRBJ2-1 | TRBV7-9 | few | TGTGCCAGCAGCCCTTCGACTAGCGGGAGAATCAATGAGCAGTTCTTC | CASSPSTSGRINEQFF
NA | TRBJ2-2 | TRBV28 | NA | TGTGCCAGCAGTCCCCCGGGGGCACAGGGGGGGACACTCAGGGAGCTGTTTTTT | CASSPPGAQGGTLRELFF
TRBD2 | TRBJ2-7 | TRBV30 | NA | TGTGCCTGGAGTGGGACTAGCGGGAGATACGAGCAGTACTTC | CAWSGTSGRYEQYF
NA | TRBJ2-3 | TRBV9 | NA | TGTGCCAGCAGCGTACCCTCGACAGTCCTCAGGCCAGATACGCAGTATTTT | CASSVPSTVLRPDTQYF
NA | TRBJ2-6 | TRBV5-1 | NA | TGCGCCAGCAGCTTGCAAGAGACTGGGGCCAACGTCCTGACTTTC | CASSLQETGANVLTF
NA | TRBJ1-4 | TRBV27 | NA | TGTGCCAGCAGTAACGCGGGTTCTAATGAAAAACTGTTTTTT | CASSNAGSNEKLFF
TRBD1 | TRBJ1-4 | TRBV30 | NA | TGTGCCTGGAGGGACAGGCCCTCTGGTGAAAAACTGTTTTTT | CAWRDRPSGEKLFF
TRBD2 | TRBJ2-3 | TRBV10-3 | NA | TGTGCCATCAGGGAGAGCCGGACTAGCGGGAGCCGTTTT | CAIRESRTSGSRF
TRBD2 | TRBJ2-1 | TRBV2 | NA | TGTGCCAGCGGTGCAGGCGCGGGGGACAATGAGCAGTTCTTC | CASGAGAGDNEQFF
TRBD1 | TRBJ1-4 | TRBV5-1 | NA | TGCGCCAGCAGCGACGGGGACAGGGGGGCTGAAAAACTGTTTTTT | CASSDGDRGAEKLFF
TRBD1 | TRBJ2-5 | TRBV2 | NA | TGTGCCAGCAGTGAAGCAGGGGGCGCGTTCGGGACCCAGTACTTC | CASSEAGGAFGTQYF
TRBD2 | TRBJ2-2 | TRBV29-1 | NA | TGCAGCGTTGGCGGGACTAGCCCCGGGGAGCTGTTTTTT | CSVGGTSPGELFF
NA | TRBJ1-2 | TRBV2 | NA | TGCGCCAGCAGTGAACAGGCCGCGGGCTATGGCTACACCTTC | CASSEQAAGYGYTF
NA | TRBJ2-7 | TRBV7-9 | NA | TGTGCCAGCAGCTTAGCCGGGACTTGGGAGCAGTACTTC | CASSLAGTWEQYF
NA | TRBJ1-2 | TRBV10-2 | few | TGCGCCAGCAGTGACCAGGGCTATGGCTACACCTTC | CASSDQGYGYTF
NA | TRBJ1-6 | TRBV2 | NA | TGTGCCAGCAGCCAAACTGAGGCCCATAATTCACCCCTCCACTTT | CASSQTEAHNSPLHF
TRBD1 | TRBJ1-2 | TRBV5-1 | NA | TGCGCCAGCAGCCCCGGGACAGTCTATGGCTACACCTTC | CASSPGTVYGYTF
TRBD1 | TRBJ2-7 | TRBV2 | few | TGTGCCAGCATGAGGGGACAGGGGGCCTACGAGCAGTACTTC | CASMRGQGAYEQYF
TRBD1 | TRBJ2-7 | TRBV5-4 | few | TGTGCCAGCAGCCCGGACAGGGGGATGCAGTACTTC | CASSPDRGMQYF
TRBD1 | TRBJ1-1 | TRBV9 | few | TGTGCCAGCAGCGTAGGGGACAGGCGACTACCTGAAGCTTTCTTT | CASSVGDRRLPEAFF
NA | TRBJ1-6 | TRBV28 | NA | TGTGCCAGCAGTTTAGCCGGGTTGAATTCACCCCTCCACTTT | CASSLAGLNSPLHF
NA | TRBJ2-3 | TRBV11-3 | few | TGTGCCAGCAGCTTGACTAGTAGCACAGATACGCAGTATTTT | CASSLTSSTDTQYF
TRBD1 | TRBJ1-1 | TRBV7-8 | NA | TGTGCCAGCAGCGCTACACGGACAGGAGCGGCCACTGAAGCTTTCTTT | CASSATRTGAATEAFF
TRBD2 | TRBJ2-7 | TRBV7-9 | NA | TGTGCCAGCAGCGTAAGCCGAGCAGGGAGGGAGGGCTACGAGCAGTACTTC | CASSVSRAGREGYEQYF
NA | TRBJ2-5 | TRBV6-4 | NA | TGTGCCAGCATGGGCCCCTCAGTTGGAGAGACCCAGTACTTC | CASMGPSVGETQYF